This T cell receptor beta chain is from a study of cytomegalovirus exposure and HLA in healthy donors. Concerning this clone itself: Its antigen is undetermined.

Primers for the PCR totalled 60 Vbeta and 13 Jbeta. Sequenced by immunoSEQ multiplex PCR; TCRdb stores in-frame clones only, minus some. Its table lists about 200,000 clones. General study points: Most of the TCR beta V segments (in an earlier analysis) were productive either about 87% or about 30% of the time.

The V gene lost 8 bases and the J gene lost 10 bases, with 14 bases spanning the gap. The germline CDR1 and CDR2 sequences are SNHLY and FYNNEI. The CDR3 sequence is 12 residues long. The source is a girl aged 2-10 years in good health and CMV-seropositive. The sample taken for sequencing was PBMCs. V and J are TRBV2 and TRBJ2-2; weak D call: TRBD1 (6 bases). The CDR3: CASRQEREELFF. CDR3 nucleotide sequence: TGTGCCAGCCGACAGGAGAGGGAGGAGCTGTTTTTT.